This T cell receptor beta chain was recorded in a study of Ad26.COV2.S vaccination and SARS-CoV-2 variants. Treatment given: 15 to 20 received Ad26.COV2.S at low or high dose, single or two shots; five or six received placebo; per-sample allocation not given. The investigators took samples on day 63 after the first vaccine or placebo injection. Generated by immunoSEQ multiplex PCR, the TCRdb table keeps only in-frame clones and is missing some. The sample carries hundreds of thousands of clones, nearly 90% recorded once. Trimming removed 7 bases from V and 10 bases from J; junction bases left unmatched: 13. The CDR3 runs to 14 residues. Germline values: CDR1 MNHEY, CDR2 SVGAGI.

This receptor was taken from a person aged 18 to 59 who received the Ad26.COV2.S COVID-19 vaccine or a placebo. The chain has TRBV6-5 and TRBJ2-1, with 7 bases fitting TRBD1. The specimen was peripheral blood, collected in a trial of Ad26.COV2.S vaccine versus placebo. The CDR3, as DNA: TGTGCCAGCACCCCACACACCCGAGGGGGCGAGCAGTTCTTC. This codes for CASTPHTRGGEQFF.